The rows below give T cell receptor beta chains drawn from one sample of a study of blood T cell repertoires in COVID-19. TCRdb keeps only in-frame clones here, not all; method: immunoSEQ multiplex PCR. In the table there are about 98,000 clones, 82% of which are singletons. Sequencing was done on a sample of peripheral blood. The receptors derive from an elderly man with acute or convalescent COVID-19. CDR3s include the opening cysteine and the closing phenylalanine or tryptophan. Each record gives: clone size, D gene, J gene, V gene, CDR3 DNA, CDR3 protein. A D gene is named only where the DNA matches it firmly. Clone size is not always given. Where it is, it says once, few, many or a class for expanded clones.

size: -
D: TRBD2
J: TRBJ2-7
V: TRBV5-4
DNA: TGTGCCAGCAGCTTCGTAGCGGGGGGGAGGGGCTCCTACGAGCAGTACTTC
CDR3: CASSFVAGGRGSYEQYF

size: few
D: -
J: TRBJ1-5
V: TRBV10-1
DNA: TGCGCCAGCAGTGAGTCGCGGGGGCTCAATCAGCCCCAGCATTTT
CDR3: CASSESRGLNQPQHF

size: -
D: TRBD1
J: TRBJ2-7
V: TRBV7-6
DNA: TGTGCCAGCAGCTTAGCACCAGGGGGCATCTACGAGCAGTACTTC
CDR3: CASSLAPGGIYEQYF

size: once
D: TRBD2
J: TRBJ2-7
V: TRBV5-4
DNA: TGTGCCAGCAGCTCGACTAGCGGGAGGCATTCCTACGAGCAGTACTTC
CDR3: CASSSTSGRHSYEQYF

size: -
D: -
J: TRBJ1-2
V: TRBV5-1
DNA: TGCGCCAGCAGCCAGGACGGCCCCGGAGGGTCGAACTATGGCTACACCTTC
CDR3: CASSQDGPGGSNYGYTF

size: -
D: -
J: TRBJ2-7
V: TRBV6-5
DNA: TGTGCCAGCAGTTACACAGGGACCTACGAGCAGTACTTC
CDR3: CASSYTGTYEQYF

size: -
D: -
J: TRBJ1-4
V: TRBV7-5
DNA: TGTGCCAGAAGCGGGCGATTGACCGGCGAAAAACTGTTTTTT
CDR3: CARSGRLTGEKLFF

size: -
D: -
J: TRBJ1-1
V: TRBV5-1
DNA: TGCGCCAGCAGCTTCGGGGACACTGAAGCTTTCTTT
CDR3: CASSFGDTEAFF

size: once
D: -
J: TRBJ2-5
V: TRBV5-1
DNA: TGCGCCAGCAGCTTGGGCGGCGGTCAACAAGAGACCCAGTACTTC
CDR3: CASSLGGGQQETQYF

size: -
D: -
J: TRBJ2-2
V: TRBV2
DNA: TGTGCCAGCAGTGGTCAGGCGAACACCGGGGAGCTGTTTTTT
CDR3: CASSGQANTGELFF

size: -
D: TRBD1
J: TRBJ2-2
V: TRBV5-1
DNA: TGCGCCACCAAGGGACAGCTGAACACCGGGGAGCTGTTTTTT
CDR3: CATKGQLNTGELFF

size: few
D: -
J: TRBJ2-1
V: TRBV12-2
DNA: TGTGCAAGTCGCTTAGCGACTAGCGGGAGGAGCTCCTACAATGAGCAGTTCTTC
CDR3: CASRLATSGRSSYNEQFF

size: -
D: TRBD2
J: TRBJ2-2
V: TRBV6-5
DNA: TGTGCCAGCACGACTAGCGCAAGGGTAGCCGGGGAGCTGTTTTTT
CDR3: CASTTSARVAGELFF

size: -
D: -
J: TRBJ2-7
V: TRBV5-6
DNA: TGTGCCAGCAGCTTGGGGACAGTGTCCTACGAGCAGTACTTC
CDR3: CASSLGTVSYEQYF

size: -
D: -
J: TRBJ1-4
V: TRBV29-1
DNA: TGCAGCGTTGGGGCCGGAGGGGAAAAACTGTTTTTT
CDR3: CSVGAGGEKLFF

size: few
D: -
J: TRBJ1-2
V: TRBV9
DNA: TGTGCCAGCAGCTCCTCCTTGGGCTTACGCTATGGCTACACCTTC
CDR3: CASSSSLGLRYGYTF

size: -
D: -
J: TRBJ1-6
V: TRBV27
DNA: TGTGCCAGCAAGGACATTAGCTCCTATAATTCACCCCTCCACTTT
CDR3: CASKDISSYNSPLHF

size: -
D: TRBD1
J: TRBJ2-7
V: TRBV6-2/TRBV6-3
DNA: TGTGCCAGCAGTCCGGGACAGGCCTCCCACGAGCAGTACTTC
CDR3: CASSPGQASHEQYF

size: -
D: -
J: TRBJ1-5
V: TRBV19
DNA: TGTGCCAGTAGTATTCCCGGGACAAGTCAGCCCCAGCATTTT
CDR3: CASSIPGTSQPQHF

size: -
D: TRBD2
J: TRBJ2-1
V: TRBV30
DNA: TGTGCCTGGAAGAGCGGGAGCTCCTACAATGAGCAGTTCTTC
CDR3: CAWKSGSSYNEQFF

size: -
D: TRBD1
J: TRBJ2-7
V: TRBV14
DNA: TGTGCCAGCAGCGTACAGACAGGGGGTCCCTACGAGCAGTACTTC
CDR3: CASSVQTGGPYEQYF

size: -
D: TRBD2
J: TRBJ2-7
V: TRBV15
DNA: TGTGCCACCAGCAGAGATCCTAGCGGGAGGTACGAGCAGTACTTC
CDR3: CATSRDPSGRYEQYF

size: -
D: -
J: TRBJ2-5
V: TRBV7-2
DNA: TGTGCCAGCACCGGAGGGGGGGGAGCGGAGACCCAGTACTTC
CDR3: CASTGGGGAETQYF

size: many
D: TRBD1
J: TRBJ1-2
V: TRBV29-1
DNA: TGCAGCCTAAGGACAGGCTATGGCTACACCTTC
CDR3: CSLRTGYGYTF

size: once
D: TRBD2
J: TRBJ2-3
V: TRBV4-2
DNA: TGTGCCAGCAGCCAAGATCCGACTAGCGGGATCGCGCAGTATTTT
CDR3: CASSQDPTSGIAQYF

size: -
D: TRBD2
J: TRBJ2-5
V: TRBV11-3
DNA: TGTGCCAGCAGCTTAGGGACTAGCGGGGGACAAGAGACCCAGTACTTC
CDR3: CASSLGTSGGQETQYF

size: -
D: TRBD1
J: TRBJ1-6
V: TRBV2
DNA: TGTGCCAGCAGTGGCAACAGGGGAATCTCACCCCTCCACTTT
CDR3: CASSGNRGISPLHF

size: -
D: -
J: TRBJ2-2
V: TRBV9
DNA: TGTGCCAGCAGGCCCCCTGCGGGGGCTGGGACCGGGGAGCTGTTTTTT
CDR3: CASRPPAGAGTGELFF

size: -
D: -
J: TRBJ2-2
V: TRBV7-2
DNA: TGTGCCAGCAGCTTATCGATAGCAGAGACCGGGGAGCTGTTTTTT
CDR3: CASSLSIAETGELFF

size: -
D: -
J: TRBJ1-1
V: TRBV7-2
DNA: TGTGCCAGCAGCTTATGGTCGTCGGGCACTGAAGCTTTCTTT
CDR3: CASSLWSSGTEAFF

size: -
D: -
J: TRBJ2-1
V: TRBV2
DNA: TGTGCCAGCAGTGGACACGGAAACCTCAATGAGCAGTTCTTC
CDR3: CASSGHGNLNEQFF

size: once
D: TRBD2
J: TRBJ2-2
V: TRBV7-9
DNA: TGTGCCAGCAGCCAACCGGGACTAGCGGGATACACCGGGGAGCTGTTTTTT
CDR3: CASSQPGLAGYTGELFF

size: -
D: -
J: TRBJ2-3
V: TRBV11-2
DNA: TGTGCCAGCAGCGGGGCAGGGGTTCGTCGGGATACGCAGTATTTT
CDR3: CASSGAGVRRDTQYF

size: -
D: TRBD1
J: TRBJ1-6
V: TRBV6-5
DNA: TGTGCCAGCAGTTACTCGACAGGGAGACACTCACCCCTCCACTTT
CDR3: CASSYSTGRHSPLHF

size: -
D: -
J: TRBJ1-1
V: TRBV6-5
DNA: TGTGCCAGCGTTTCCGGACAAGCGAACACTGAAGCTTTCTTT
CDR3: CASVSGQANTEAFF

size: -
D: -
J: TRBJ1-5
V: TRBV7-8
DNA: TGTGCCAGCAGCTTATCCCCACGGACAGCAAATCAGCCCCAGCATTTT
CDR3: CASSLSPRTANQPQHF

size: few
D: -
J: TRBJ1-3
V: TRBV18
DNA: TGTGCCAGCTCACCGGACAGCCCTAGCTCTGGAAACACCATATATTTT
CDR3: CASSPDSPSSGNTIYF

size: -
D: TRBD2
J: TRBJ2-7
V: TRBV29-1
DNA: TGCAGCGTAGTGACTAGCGGGACTGGGACTCGGGAGCAGTACTTC
CDR3: CSVVTSGTGTREQYF

size: -
D: TRBD2
J: TRBJ2-1
V: TRBV24-1
DNA: TGTGCCACCAGTGACCGTAGCGGGGGGACTTACAATGAGCAGTTCTTC
CDR3: CATSDRSGGTYNEQFF